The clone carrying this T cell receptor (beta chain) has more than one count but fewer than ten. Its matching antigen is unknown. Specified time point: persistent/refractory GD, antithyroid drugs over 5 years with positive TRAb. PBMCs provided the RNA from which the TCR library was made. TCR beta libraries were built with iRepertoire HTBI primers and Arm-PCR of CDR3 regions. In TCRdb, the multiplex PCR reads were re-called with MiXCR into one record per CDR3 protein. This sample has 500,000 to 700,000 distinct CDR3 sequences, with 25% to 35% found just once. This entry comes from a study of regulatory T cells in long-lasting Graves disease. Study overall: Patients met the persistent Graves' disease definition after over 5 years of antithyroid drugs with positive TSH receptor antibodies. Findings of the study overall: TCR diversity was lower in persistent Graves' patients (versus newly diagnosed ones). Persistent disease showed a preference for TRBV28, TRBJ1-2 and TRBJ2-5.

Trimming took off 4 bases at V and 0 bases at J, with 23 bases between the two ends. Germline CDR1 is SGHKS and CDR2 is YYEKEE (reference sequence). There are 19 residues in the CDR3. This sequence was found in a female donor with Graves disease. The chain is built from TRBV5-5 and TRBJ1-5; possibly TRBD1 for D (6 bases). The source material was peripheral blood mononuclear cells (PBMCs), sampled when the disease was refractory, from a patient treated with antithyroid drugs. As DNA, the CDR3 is TGTGCCAGCAGCCCTTCTCCCTTCGACAGGCCCTATAGCAATCAGCCCCAGCATTTT. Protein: CASSPSPFDRPYSNQPQHF.